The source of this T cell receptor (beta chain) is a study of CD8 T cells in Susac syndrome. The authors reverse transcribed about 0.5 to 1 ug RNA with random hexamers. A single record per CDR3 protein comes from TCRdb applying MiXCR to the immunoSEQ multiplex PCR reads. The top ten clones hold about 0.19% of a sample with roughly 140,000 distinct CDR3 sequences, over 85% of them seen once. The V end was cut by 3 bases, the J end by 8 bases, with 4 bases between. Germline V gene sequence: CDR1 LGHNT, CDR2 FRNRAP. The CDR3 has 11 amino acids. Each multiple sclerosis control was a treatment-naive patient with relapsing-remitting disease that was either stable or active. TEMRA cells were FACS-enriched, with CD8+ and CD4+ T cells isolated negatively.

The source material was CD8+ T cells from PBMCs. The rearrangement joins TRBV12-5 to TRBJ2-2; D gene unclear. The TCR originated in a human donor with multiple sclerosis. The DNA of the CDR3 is TGTGCTAGTGGTTTAATTGGGGAGCTGTTTTTT. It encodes CASGLIGELFF.